This T cell receptor beta chain was sequenced in a study of T cell responses to AZD1222 COVID-19 vaccine. The count of this clone is one. The target antigen is unknown. Germline CDR1 and CDR2: SGHNT and YYREEE (reference sequence). V lost 1 base and J lost 6, with 14 bases in between. This CDR3 is built from 14 residues. The method was immunoSEQ multiplex PCR; TCRdb's version includes in-frame clones alone and lacks a portion of them. The repertoire holds about 140,000 clones, around nine tenths seen once, with approximately 5.4% in the top ten. General study results and limits: The donor group comprised mostly white British people and more females; the analysis possibly underestimated clonal diversity. Seropositivity was recorded at baseline in only a handful of AZD1222 recipients. The reported proportion of spike-specific TCRs targeting unmutated variant regions was nearly half. Vaccine-associated CD4 TCRs spanned spike, dominant at 160-218 and 743-854.

The receptor was derived from an adult in good health. Sequencing was performed on peripheral blood, taken on day 0 of AZD1222 vaccination. J is TRBJ2-7 and V is TRBV5-4; D not resolved. CDR3 loop: CASSLPGRVGEQYF. CDR3 nucleotides: TGTGCCAGCAGCTTGCCGGGTCGAGTCGGCGAGCAGTACTTC.